This T cell receptor (beta chain) originates from a study of regulatory T cells in long-lasting Graves disease. Broader study findings: Patients whose Graves' disease persisted exhibited lower TCR diversity than those newly diagnosed. It was in persistent disease that TRBV28, TRBJ1-2 and TRBJ2-5 were favored.

Construction of TCR beta libraries relied on iRepertoire HTBI primers and on Arm-PCR targeting CDR3 regions. In the authors' workflow: About 60 TRBV and some 15 TRBJ segments were identified across samples. Each CDR3 protein is one row after TCRdb ran MiXCR on the multiplex PCR reads. These V and J calls derive from TCRdb rather than the authors' analysis. Counted here are around 250,000 distinct CDR3 sequences, 20% to 25% occurring once; the ten biggest clones make up about 15%. Time point given: newly diagnosed GD, antithyroid drugs for less than 3 months. Isolated PBMC RNA provided the starting material for the TCR library. In each case, Graves' disease was diagnosed per American Thyroid Association guidelines. This clonotype was detected ten times or more. Its target is not known. V was clipped by 4 bases and J by 7 bases; unmatched bases: 2. The CDR3 is made up of 12 amino acids. The germline V gene encodes CDR1 MNHEY and CDR2 SMNVEV (reference sequence).

The sequence was obtained from a female donor with Graves disease. The chain uses TRBV27 and TRBJ1-1; 8 bases fit TRBD1. Sample: peripheral blood mononuclear cells (PBMCs), taken at new diagnosis, from a patient treated with antithyroid drugs. The chain's CDR3 is CASSSTGVEAFF. CDR3 bases: TGTGCCAGCAGTTCGACAGGGGTTGAAGCTTTCTTT.